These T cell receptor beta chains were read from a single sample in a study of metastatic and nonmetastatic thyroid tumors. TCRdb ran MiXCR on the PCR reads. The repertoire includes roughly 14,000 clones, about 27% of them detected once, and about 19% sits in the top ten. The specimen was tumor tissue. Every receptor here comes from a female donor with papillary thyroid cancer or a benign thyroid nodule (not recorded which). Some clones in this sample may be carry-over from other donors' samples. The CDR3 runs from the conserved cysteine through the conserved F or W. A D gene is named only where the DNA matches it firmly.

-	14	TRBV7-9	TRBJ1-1	CASSLGGEGTEAFF
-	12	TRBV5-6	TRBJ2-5	CASSLLLETQYF
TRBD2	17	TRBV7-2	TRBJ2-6	CASSFAGGASGANVLTF
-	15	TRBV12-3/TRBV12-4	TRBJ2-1	CASRSTGTLGNEQFF
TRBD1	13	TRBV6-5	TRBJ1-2	CASSYGTGSGYTF
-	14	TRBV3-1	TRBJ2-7	CASSVRDNPYEQYF
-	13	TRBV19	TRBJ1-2	CASSLQPNYGYTF
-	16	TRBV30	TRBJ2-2	CACPDRDYSNTGELFF
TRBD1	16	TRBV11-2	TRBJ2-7	CASSLELRDRIYEQYF
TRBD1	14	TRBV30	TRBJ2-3	CAWDGTGYTDTQYF
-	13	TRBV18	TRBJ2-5	CASSPWGEETQYF
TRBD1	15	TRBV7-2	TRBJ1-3	CASRPQGSVGNTIYF
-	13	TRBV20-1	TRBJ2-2	CSASRVDTGELFF
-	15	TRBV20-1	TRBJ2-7	CSAKPLAGNSYEQYF
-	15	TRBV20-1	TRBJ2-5	CSALPRGTPKETQYF
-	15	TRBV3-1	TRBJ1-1	CASSQDRAVNTEAFF
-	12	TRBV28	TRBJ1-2	CASSLRTGGYTF
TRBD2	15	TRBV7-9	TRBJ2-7	CASSLGASGTYEQYF
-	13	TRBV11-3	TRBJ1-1	CASSLVKRPWAFF
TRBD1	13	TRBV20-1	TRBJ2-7	CSAGETTGRKQYF
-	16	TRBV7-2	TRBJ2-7	CASIPPGPPSFYEQYF
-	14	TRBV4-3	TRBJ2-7	CASGQEVRAYEQYF
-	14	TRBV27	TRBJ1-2	CASSAADSQHGYTF
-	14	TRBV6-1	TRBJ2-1	CASSDGTTYNEQFF
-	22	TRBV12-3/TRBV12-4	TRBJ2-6	CASSFFPRRDRTESSGANVLTF
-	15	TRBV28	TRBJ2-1	CAGSFRVQGVREQSF
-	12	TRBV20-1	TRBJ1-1	CSARMGNTEAFF
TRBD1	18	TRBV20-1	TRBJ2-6	CSATVPGQVSSGANVLTF
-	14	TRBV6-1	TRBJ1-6	CASSAIPVGSPIHF
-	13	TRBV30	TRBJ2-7	CAWSVLVPDEQYF
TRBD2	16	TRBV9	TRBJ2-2	CASSEAGGEGTGELFF
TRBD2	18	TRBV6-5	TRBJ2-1	CASSRYLPLSGGYNEQFF
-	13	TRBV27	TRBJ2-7	CASTTQMGAEQYF
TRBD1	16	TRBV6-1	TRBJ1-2	CASSPHRGKSDYGYTF
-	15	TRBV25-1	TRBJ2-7	CASVPRGGASYEQYF
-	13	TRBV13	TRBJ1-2	CASTKVGVYGYTF
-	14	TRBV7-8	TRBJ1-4	CASSLFRVPEKLFF
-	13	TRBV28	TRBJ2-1	CASSIINAGPPFF
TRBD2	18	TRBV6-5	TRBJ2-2	CASSYAPGGRASTGELFF
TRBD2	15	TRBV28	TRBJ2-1	CASSQGTSGYNEQFF
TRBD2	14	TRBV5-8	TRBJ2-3	CASLAGVRTDTQYF
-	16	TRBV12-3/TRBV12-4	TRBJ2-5	CASSSTAQGFGETKYF
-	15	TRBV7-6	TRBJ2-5	CASNERGQPKETQYF
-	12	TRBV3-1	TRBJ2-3	CASSRGADTQYF
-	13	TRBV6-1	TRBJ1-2	CASRSGTLYGYTF
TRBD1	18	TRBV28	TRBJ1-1	CASSLEGRGYLGYTEAFF
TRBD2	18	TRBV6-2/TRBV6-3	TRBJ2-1	CASSYLGLAGGQYNEQFF
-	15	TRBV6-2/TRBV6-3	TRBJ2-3	CASSYKGHNTDTQYF
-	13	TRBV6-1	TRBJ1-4	CASSDGWAEKLFF
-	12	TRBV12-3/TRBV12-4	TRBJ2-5	CASSLLGETQYF
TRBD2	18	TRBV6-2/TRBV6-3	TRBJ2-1	CASSYFLRTSGRAREQFF
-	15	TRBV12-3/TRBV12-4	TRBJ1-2	CASSPNRVENYGYTF